A single sample gave rise to the 29 T cell receptor beta chains below, sequenced in a study of identical twins' blood T cells. TCRdb processed the 5' RACE reads anew with MiXCR; each CDR3 protein has one entry. The table records fewer than 450,000 distinct CDR3 sequences, about 28% of them present only once. Specimen: PBMCs. The receptors stem from a woman aged 18 to 50 in good health.

This chain uses TRBV20-1 with TRBJ1-5; D uncertain. Germline lookup yields CDR1 DFQATT and CDR2 SNEGSKA (reference sequence). V was pared by 1 base and J by 4 bases, with 20 bases between. This CDR3 spans 17 amino acids. CDR3 DNA: TGCAGTGCTAGAGCCCTCCGGACCCCGCACCCAAATCAGCCCCAGCATTTT. Residues: CSARALRTPHPNQPQHF.

The J gene is TRBJ2-2, the V gene TRBV5-4, with D maybe TRBD2 (5 bases). This CDR3 is 16 amino acids long. Between the trimmed V and J ends, which lost 0 bases and 1 base, there was a span of 10 bases. Germline V CDR1 and CDR2: SGHNT, YYREEE (reference sequence). CDR3 coding DNA: TGTGCCAGCAGCTTGGGAGCGAGGGTGAACACCGGGGAGCTGTTTTTT. Translating it yields CASSLGARVNTGELFF. The whole variable domain, filled in from reference TRBV5-4 and TRBJ2-2, reads ETGVTQSPTHLIKTRGQQVTLRCSSQSGHNTVSWYQQALGQGPQFIFQYYREEENGRGNFPPRFSGLQFPNYSSELNVNALELDDSALYLCASSLGARVNTGELFFGEGSRLTVL.

The chain employs TRBV19 and TRBJ2-1; 7 nucleotides align to TRBD2. The CDR3 consists of 16 residues. Germline V gene sequence: CDR1 LNHDA, CDR2 SQIVND (reference sequence). J lost 0 bases, V lost 1 base, and 3 bases had no gene match. As DNA, the CDR3 is TGTGCCAGTAGTATAGGACTAGCTCGCTCCTACAATGAGCAGTTCTTC. Its translation is CASSIGLARSYNEQFF. Drawing the rest from reference TRBV19 and TRBJ2-1, the complete variable domain is DGGITQSPKYLFRKEGQNVTLSCEQNLNHDAMYWYRQDPGQGLRLIYYSQIVNDFQKGDIAEGYSVSREKKESFPLTVTSAQKNPTAFYLCASSIGLARSYNEQFFGPGTRLTVL.

This rearrangement joins TRBV6-4 to TRBJ2-1, with TRBD2 matching over 14 bases. J was trimmed by 9 bases and V by 5 bases; bases with no gene match: 6. The CDR3 loop spans 15 amino acids. The germline gives CDR1 MRHNA, CDR2 SNTAGT. CDR3: CASSMTSGRVGEQFF. The DNA of the CDR3 is TGTGCCAGCAGTATGACTAGCGGGAGGGTAGGTGAGCAGTTCTTC.

J is TRBJ1-1 and V is TRBV5-8; TRBD1 is a possible D gene (5 bases). With 4 bases removed from V and 1 base from J, the gap between germline ends came to 11 bases. CDR1 is SGHTS, CDR2 YDEGEE, per germline. The CDR3 contains 14 residues. The CDR3 DNA reads TGTGCCAGCAGCCGGATGAGGGGGAACACTGAAGCTTTCTTT. Protein: CASSRMRGNTEAFF.

The chain recombines TRBV2 with TRBJ1-2; TRBD1 might be the D (5 bases). CDR1 and CDR2 (germline): SNHLY, FYNNEI. This CDR3 comprises 13 residues. The V end lost 7 bases, the J end lost 2 bases, and 11 bases lay between the germline ends. The CDR3 DNA reads TGTGCCAGCAAGCCGGGACGGAACTATGGCTACACCTTC. Translation: CASKPGRNYGYTF.

The sample holds a few counts of this clonotype. The V and J genes are TRBV28 and TRBJ2-1; perhaps TRBD2 as D (5 bases). Germline assignment: CDR1 MDHEN and CDR2 SYDVKM. Trimming shortened V by 6 bases and J by 9 bases, and 18 bases separated the two germline ends. The CDR3 has 14 residues. CDR3 bases: TGTGCCAGCAGCCATTGGAGCCGGGGAAGTGAGCAGTTCTTC. Residues: CASSHWSRGSEQFF.

This clonotype was counted between two and nine times. V usage is TRBV12-3 or TRBV12-4 and J usage is TRBJ2-5; a weak D match, TRBD1 (6 bases). V was pared by 1 base and J by 5 bases, with 14 bases between. CDR3 length equals 15 residues. CDR3 sequence reads: CASSLVTTGPETQYF. CDR3 DNA sequence: TGTGCCAGCAGTTTAGTTACAACAGGGCCCGAGACCCAGTACTTC.

With respect to this clonotype: This may come from a read error, since a much larger clone is one base off. The chain couples TRBV20-1 to TRBJ1-1, with D hard to call. The CDR3 runs to 13 residues. Germline assignment: CDR1 DFQATT and CDR2 SNEGSKA (reference sequence). CDR3 amino acids: CSARDLGRGEALF. The CDR3 DNA sequence: TGCAGTGCTAGAGATCTCGGGCGAGGAGAAGCTTTATTT.

There are a few counts of this clonotype. The rearrangement joins TRBV20-1 to TRBJ2-4; D is unclear. Per germline, CDR1 DFQATT and CDR2 SNEGSKA (reference sequence). Trimming removed 1 base at V and 7 bases at J, with 11 bases between. The CDR3 covers 13 residues. The CDR3 DNA sequence: TGCAGTGCTAGAGGCCAGATTGGGAACATTCAGTACTTC. This encodes CSARGQIGNIQYF.

The DNA of the CDR3 is TGCAGTGCTAGAGAGGAGACAGGTTTTGGCTACACCTTC. Translating gives CSAREETGFGYTF. This chain joins TRBV20-1 and TRBJ1-2; D may be TRBD1 (6 bases). CDR3 length: 13 residues. V was pared by 0 bases and J by 7 bases, with 12 bases between. Germline lookup yields CDR1 DFQATT and CDR2 SNEGSKA (reference sequence).

The V call is TRBV18, the J call TRBJ2-3; D might be TRBD2 (5 bases). Trimming shortened V by 6 bases and J by 6 bases, and 7 bases separated the two germline ends. This CDR3 is built from 11 residues. CDR1 is KGHSH and CDR2 is LQKENI in the germline V gene. The CDR3 is CASSTGDTQYF. The DNA for the CDR3 is TGTGCCAGCTCCACGGGGGATACGCAGTATTTT.

The chain joins TRBV9 to TRBJ2-7, with D perhaps matching TRBD1 or TRBD2 (5 bases each). From germline, CDR1 is SGDLS and CDR2 YYNGEE. Deletions cut 3 bases from V and 3 bases from J, with 19 bases between. The CDR3 loop spans 16 amino acids. The CDR3 reads CASSEGLGAGNYEQYF. The CDR3 DNA is TGTGCCAGCAGCGAAGGATTAGGGGCGGGTAACTACGAGCAGTACTTC. Complete variable domain (other parts from reference TRBV9 and TRBJ2-7): DSGVTQTPKHLITATGQRVTLRCSPRSGDLSVYWYQQSLDQGLQFLIQYYNGEERAKGNILERFSAQQFPDLHSELNLSSLELGDSALYFCASSEGLGAGNYEQYFGPGTRLTVT.

This CDR3 is CASSGGVAGLTDTQYF. The DNA of the CDR3 is TGTGCCAGCAGCGGCGGGGTAGCGGGCCTCACAGATACGCAGTATTTT. The chain couples TRBV9 to TRBJ2-3, with 7 nucleotides matching TRBD2. The V gene end was trimmed by 3 bases and the J gene end by 2 bases; junction bases not matched to a gene: 9. Germline V gives CDR1 SGDLS, CDR2 YYNGEE. CDR3 length: 16 residues. The complete variable domain, with remaining parts taken from reference TRBV9 and TRBJ2-3, reads DSGVTQTPKHLITATGQRVTLRCSPRSGDLSVYWYQQSLDQGLQFLIQYYNGEERAKGNILERFSAQQFPDLHSELNLSSLELGDSALYFCASSGGVAGLTDTQYFGPGTRLTVL.

Points on this clonotype: This may arise from a read error, as a much more abundant clone is one base away. V and J are TRBV20-1 and TRBJ1-1, with a weak D call TRBD1 (5 bases). Germline CDR1 reads DFQATT; CDR2 reads SNEGSKA (reference sequence). V was clipped by 3 bases and J by 0 bases, with 8 bases between them. The CDR3 spans 13 residues. The DNA for the CDR3 is TGCAGTGCTAGCGGGGCCATGAACACTGAAGCTTTCTTT. This sequence encodes CSASGAMNTEAFF.

This clonotype was detected ten times or more. V usage is TRBV6-4 and J usage is TRBJ2-2, with D unclear. In germline, CDR1 is MRHNA, CDR2 SNTAGT. This CDR3 has 14 residues. Trimming cost V 4 bases and J 3 bases, with 9 bases left between them. In DNA form, the CDR3 reads TGTGCCAGCAGTGTTGGGCAGGACACCGGGGAGCTGTTTTTT. It codes for CASSVGQDTGELFF.

This clonotype was picked up a small number of times. The CDR3 loop reads CASSSNAGGLREKLFF. The DNA of the CDR3 is TGTGCCAGCAGTTCCAATGCCGGGGGCTTAAGGGAAAAACTGTTTTTT. This chain links TRBV27 with TRBJ1-4; maybe TRBD1 (6 bases). V was cut by 4 bases and J by 8 bases, with 20 bases left in between. CDR1 is MNHEY, CDR2 SMNVEV, per germline (reference sequence). This CDR3 contains 16 residues.

This clonotype appeared many times. V and J are TRBV7-8 and TRBJ1-5, with no clear D. Trimming removed 2 bases from V and 11 bases from J, with 13 bases in between. The CDR3 length is 13 residues. Germline V gene data show CDR1 as SGHVS and CDR2 as FQNEAQ. The CDR3 reads CASSLYPPGAQHF. Here the CDR3 DNA reads TGTGCCAGCAGCTTATACCCTCCGGGAGCCCAGCATTTT.

This clonotype was counted a few times. CDR3 amino acids: CASSFGLAGIYNEQFF. CDR3 in DNA: TGTGCCAGCAGCTTCGGGCTAGCGGGTATATACAATGAGCAGTTCTTC. This chain joins TRBV11-2 and TRBJ2-1, with 8 bases identical to TRBD2. CDR1 and CDR2 (germline): SGHAT, FQNNGV. The CDR3 runs to 16 residues. The V and J ends lost 3 bases and 4 bases, in that order; junction bases with no gene match: 8.

This clonotype has a handful of counts. The genes are TRBV5-1 and TRBJ1-1; 7 bases line up with TRBD1. V lost 4 bases to trimming and J lost 3 bases; unmatched junction nucleotides: 9. The CDR3 runs 15 residues. Germline V gives CDR1 SGHRS, CDR2 YFSETQ. In DNA, the CDR3 is TGCGCCAGCAGCCGTCAACCGGGACAGCACACTGAAGCTTTCTTT. Its translation: CASSRQPGQHTEAFF.

There are a few counts of this clonotype. CDR3: CASPGQGAVGGQPQHF. CDR3 coding DNA: TGTGCCTCACCGGGACAGGGGGCGGTGGGGGGTCAGCCCCAGCATTTT. V and J are TRBV2 and TRBJ1-5; 12 bases map to TRBD1. This CDR3 region has 16 residues. Germline values: CDR1 SNHLY, CDR2 FYNNEI. The V segment lost 11 bases and the J segment 6 bases; nucleotides outside the gene matches: 14.

This clonotype turned up a few times. This rearrangement joins TRBV18 to TRBJ1-1; possible D gene TRBD1, 5 bases. Trimming took 8 bases from V and 1 from J, leaving 14 bases between them. Germline assignment: CDR1 KGHSH and CDR2 LQKENI. The CDR3 covers 14 residues. CDR3 amino acids: CASSRQGPNTEAFF. CDR3 nucleotides: TGTGCCAGCAGCCGCCAGGGTCCGAACACTGAAGCTTTCTTT.

This clonotype has just one count. Here the CDR3 reads CASVARPSDEQYF. The CDR3, as DNA: TGTGCCAGCGTCGCACGGCCAAGCGACGAGCAGTACTTC. The chain employs TRBV12-3 or TRBV12-4 and TRBJ2-7; D gene unclear. V gave up 8 bases and J gave up 5 bases, with 16 bases separating them. CDR3 size: 13 residues.

This sequence joins TRBV5-5 and TRBJ1-5, with D possibly matching TRBD1 (5 bases). The V and J ends lost 2 bases and 6 bases respectively, with 12 bases between them. Germline loops: CDR1 SGHKS, CDR2 YYEKEE (reference sequence). The CDR3 covers 14 residues. The DNA for the CDR3 is TGTGCCAGCAGCTTCCTGCAGGGTGGTCAGCCCCAGCATTTT. This gives the protein CASSFLQGGQPQHF.

This clonotype occurred a few times. The CDR3 loop reads CASSLNVVTGVDITF. CDR3 in DNA: TGCGCCAGCAGCTTGAATGTGGTGACAGGGGTGGATATAACCTTC. V and J are TRBV5-1 and TRBJ1-2, with TRBD1 identical over 8 bases. The CDR3 consists of 15 residues. Germline V gene sequence: CDR1 SGHRS, CDR2 YFSETQ. The trim removed 1 base at V and 14 bases at J, leaving 16 bases unmatched.

This chain uses TRBV20-1 with TRBJ2-7; 8 nucleotides align to TRBD2. The CDR3 is 15 amino acids. V shed 5 bases and J 0 bases; nucleotides not matched to a gene: 9. Germline V gene sequence: CDR1 DFQATT, CDR2 SNEGSKA (reference sequence). CDR3 bases: TGCAGTGCTGGAGTCCCGGGGGGGAGCTCCTACGAGCAGTACTTC. This codes for CSAGVPGGSSYEQYF.

A few counts support this clonotype. The V and J genes are TRBV12-3 or TRBV12-4 and TRBJ1-2; tentative D call: TRBD1 (5 bases). The CDR3 contains 13 residues. The V gene lost 5 bases and the J gene lost 4 bases, with 11 bases spanning the gap. The CDR3 loop reads CASSRDGLYGYTF. The CDR3 DNA sequence: TGTGCCAGCAGTCGGGACGGCCTCTATGGCTACACCTTC.

This clonotype was found once. V is TRBV7-9 and J is TRBJ2-1; D is tentatively TRBD1 or TRBD2 (6 bases each). The V gene lost 4 bases and the J gene lost 7 bases, with 14 bases spanning the gap. Germline V gene data show CDR1 as SEHNR and CDR2 as FQNEAQ (reference sequence). This CDR3 comprises 14 residues. The CDR3 sequence: CASSSSGAPNEQFF. CDR3 DNA sequence: TGTGCCAGCAGCTCTTCGGGGGCCCCTAATGAGCAGTTCTTC.

The V gene is TRBV7-9, the J gene TRBJ2-1, with 7 bases identical to TRBD2. Trimming at V came to 2 bases and at J to 3 bases, leaving 7 bases not matched to a gene. The CDR3 runs to 16 residues. Germline values: CDR1 SEHNR, CDR2 FQNEAQ (reference sequence). CDR3 DNA sequence: TGTGCCAGCAGCTTACGCGCGGGGGTGGTCTACAATGAGCAGTTCTTC. It yields the protein CASSLRAGVVYNEQFF.